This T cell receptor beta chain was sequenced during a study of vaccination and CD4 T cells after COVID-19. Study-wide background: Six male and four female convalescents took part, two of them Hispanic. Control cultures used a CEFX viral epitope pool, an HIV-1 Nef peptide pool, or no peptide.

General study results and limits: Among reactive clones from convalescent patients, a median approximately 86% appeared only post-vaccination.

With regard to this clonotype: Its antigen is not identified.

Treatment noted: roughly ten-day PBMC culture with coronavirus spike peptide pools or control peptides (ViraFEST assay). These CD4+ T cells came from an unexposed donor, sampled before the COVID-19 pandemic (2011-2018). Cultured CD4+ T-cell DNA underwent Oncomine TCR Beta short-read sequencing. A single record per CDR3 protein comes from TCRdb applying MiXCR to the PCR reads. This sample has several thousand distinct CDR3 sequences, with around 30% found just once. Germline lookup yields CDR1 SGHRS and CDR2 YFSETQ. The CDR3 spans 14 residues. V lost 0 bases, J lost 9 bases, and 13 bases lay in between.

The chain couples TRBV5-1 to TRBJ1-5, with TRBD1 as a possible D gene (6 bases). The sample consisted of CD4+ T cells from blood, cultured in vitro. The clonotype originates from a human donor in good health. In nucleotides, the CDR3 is TGCGCCAGCAGCTTGGACGGGGGGCCACGGCCCCAGCATTTT. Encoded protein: CASSLDGGPRPQHF.